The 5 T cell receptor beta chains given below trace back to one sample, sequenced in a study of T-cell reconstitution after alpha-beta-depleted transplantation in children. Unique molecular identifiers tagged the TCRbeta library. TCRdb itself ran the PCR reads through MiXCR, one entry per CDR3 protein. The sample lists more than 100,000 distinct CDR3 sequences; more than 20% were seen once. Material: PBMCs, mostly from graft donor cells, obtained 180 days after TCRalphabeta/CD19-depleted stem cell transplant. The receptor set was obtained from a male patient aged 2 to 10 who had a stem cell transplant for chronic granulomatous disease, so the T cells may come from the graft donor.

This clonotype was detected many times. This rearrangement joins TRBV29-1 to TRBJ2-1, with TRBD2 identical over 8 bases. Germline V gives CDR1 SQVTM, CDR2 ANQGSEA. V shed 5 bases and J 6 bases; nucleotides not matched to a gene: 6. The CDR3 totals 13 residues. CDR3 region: CSVISGTLNEQFF. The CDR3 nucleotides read TGCAGCGTTATTAGCGGGACACTCAATGAGCAGTTCTTC.

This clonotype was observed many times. The chain's CDR3 is CASSQSITDTQYF. The CDR3 nucleotides are TGTGCCAGCAGCCAGTCAATCACAGATACGCAGTATTTT. This chain uses TRBV14 with TRBJ2-3; no reliable D call. Trimming cost V 3 bases and J 2 bases, with 6 bases left between them. The CDR3 spans 13 residues. Germline CDR1 SGHDN, CDR2 FVKESK.

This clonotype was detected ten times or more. CDR3 sequence: CASNPGGPETQYF. The CDR3 region has the DNA TGTGCCAGCAACCCGGGGGGTCCAGAGACCCAGTACTTC. The chain joins TRBV28 to TRBJ2-5, with 7 bases identical to TRBD2. The CDR3 extends over 13 amino acids. J was trimmed by 4 bases and V by 7 bases; bases with no gene match: 6. Per the germline V gene, CDR1 is MDHEN and CDR2 is SYDVKM.

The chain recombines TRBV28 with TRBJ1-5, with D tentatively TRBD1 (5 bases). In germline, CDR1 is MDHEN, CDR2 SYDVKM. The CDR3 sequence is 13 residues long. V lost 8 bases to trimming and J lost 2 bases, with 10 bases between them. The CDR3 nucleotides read TGTGCCAGCGGCCCGGGGGGCAATCAGCCCCAGCATTTT. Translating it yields CASGPGGNQPQHF.

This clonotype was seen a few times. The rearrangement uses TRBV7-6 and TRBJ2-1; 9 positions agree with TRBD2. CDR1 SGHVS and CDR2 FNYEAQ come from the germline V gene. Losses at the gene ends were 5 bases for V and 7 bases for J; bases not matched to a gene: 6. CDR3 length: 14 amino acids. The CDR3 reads CASSPTRGGNEQFF. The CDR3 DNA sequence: TGTGCCAGCAGCCCGACGCGGGGGGGGAATGAGCAGTTCTTC.